The rows below give T cell receptor beta chains drawn from one sample of a study of blood T cell repertoires in COVID-19. Some clones are missing from TCRdb's copy, which holds only in-frame ones; the method was immunoSEQ multiplex PCR. The sample has over 15,000 clones; under 90% are singletons. The sequenced sample was peripheral blood. The source is a man older than 75 with acute or convalescent COVID-19. Both conserved end residues are part of each CDR3. Fields, in order: clone size, D gene, V gene, J gene, CDR3 protein, CDR3 DNA. The D gene is left open where the match is weak. Expanded clones get a size class; other rows say once, few or many, or leave the size out.

>NA|NA|TRBV10-3|TRBJ1-5
CAISGQLNQPQHF
TGTGCCATCAGTGGACAGCTCAATCAGCCCCAGCATTTT
>once|TRBD1|TRBV4-1|TRBJ2-6
CASSQWTGGYGANVLTF
TGCGCCAGCAGCCAGTGGACAGGGGGCTATGGGGCCAACGTCCTGACTTTC
>few|TRBD1|TRBV7-8|TRBJ1-2
CASSRQGSNYGYTF
TGTGCCAGCAGCCGACAGGGTTCTAACTATGGCTACACCTTC
>once|NA|TRBV14|TRBJ2-3
CASSQERGLGDTQYF
TGTGCCAGCAGCCAAGAAAGGGGCCTGGGAGATACGCAGTATTTT
>NA|TRBD1|TRBV29-1|TRBJ2-7
CSVVGTEYEQYF
TGCAGCGTTGTCGGGACAGAATACGAGCAGTACTTC
>NA|TRBD1|TRBV7-6|TRBJ1-4
CASSRGQGSEKLFF
TGTGCCAGCAGCCGCGGACAGGGCTCTGAAAAACTGTTTTTT
>NA|NA|TRBV7-2|TRBJ2-5
CASSFRRQTQETQYF
TGTGCCAGCAGCTTCCGGCGACAGACACAAGAGACCCAGTACTTC
>NA|NA|TRBV3-1/TRBV3-2|TRBJ2-7
CASSQDSGSYEQYF
TGTGCCAGCAGCCAAGACTCGGGCTCCTACGAGCAGTACTTC
>NA|TRBD1|TRBV7-9|TRBJ1-4
CASSRDRGNEKLFF
TGTGCCAGCAGCCGGGACAGGGGGAATGAAAAACTGTTTTTT
>NA|NA|TRBV6-5|TRBJ1-2
CASSYEPHSSGYTF
TGTGCCAGCAGTTACGAGCCCCACTCGTCTGGCTACACCTTC
>NA|NA|TRBV2|TRBJ1-1
CASTLGSMNTEAFF
TGTGCCAGCACCCTGGGCAGCATGAACACTGAAGCTTTCTTT
>NA|NA|TRBV2|TRBJ2-7
CASRRVVSVEQYF
TGTGCCAGCAGGAGGGTGGTCTCGGTCGAGCAGTACTTC
>few|TRBD1|TRBV19|TRBJ2-3
CASSNRRTGLTDTQYF
TGTGCCAGTAGTAACAGAAGGACAGGCTTGACAGATACGCAGTATTTT
>NA|NA|TRBV30|TRBJ1-1
CAWSVVGGNTEAFF
TGTGCCTGGAGTGTAGTAGGGGGGAACACTGAAGCTTTCTTT
>NA|NA|TRBV3-1/TRBV3-2|TRBJ1-2
CASSLDTGIYGYTF
TGTGCCAGCAGCTTGGATACAGGGATCTACGGCTACACCTTC
>NA|TRBD1|TRBV19|TRBJ1-5
CASSPGQGSQPQHF
TGTGCCAGTAGTCCCGGACAGGGGTCTCAGCCCCAGCATTTT
>NA|NA|TRBV11-2|TRBJ1-2
CASSQAGSGPNYGYTF
TGTGCCAGCAGCCAAGCAGGGTCAGGACCTAACTATGGCTACACCTTC
>few|NA|TRBV15|TRBJ2-2
CATKREFAGELFF
TGTGCCACCAAGCGAGAATTCGCCGGGGAGCTGTTTTTT
>NA|TRBD2|TRBV7-2|TRBJ2-5
CASSLRRSGGQETQYF
TGTGCCAGCAGCTTACGCCGTAGCGGGGGCCAAGAGACCCAGTACTTC
>NA|NA|TRBV5-6|TRBJ1-4
CASSFRREHNEKLFF
TGTGCCAGCAGCTTCAGAAGGGAGCATAATGAAAAACTGTTTTTT
>NA|NA|TRBV7-2|TRBJ1-4
CASSLALKEKLFF
TGTGCCAGCAGCTTAGCACTTAAGGAAAAACTGTTTTTT
>NA|NA|TRBV7-2|TRBJ1-4
CASRQGSISNEKLFF
TGTGCCAGCAGGCAGGGGTCAATTTCTAATGAAAAACTGTTTTTT
>NA|TRBD2|TRBV6-2/TRBV6-3|TRBJ2-3
CASSHLSGGLTDTQYF
TGTGCCAGCAGTCATCTTAGCGGGGGACTTACAGATACGCAGTATTTT
>NA|NA|TRBV11-2|TRBJ1-2
CASSSDSIGYTF
TGTGCCAGCAGCTCTGACTCCATTGGCTACACCTTC
>NA|TRBD1|TRBV12-3/TRBV12-4|TRBJ1-2
CASSFDRELNTF
TGTGCCAGCAGTTTTGACAGGGAACTCAACACCTTC
>NA|TRBD2|TRBV4-1|TRBJ2-3
CASSLSGQSTDTQYF
TGCGCCAGCAGCCTTAGCGGGCAAAGCACAGATACGCAGTATTTT